This record concerns one T cell receptor beta chain sequence. It lacks a known antigen. No clone much larger than this one lies a single base away; base qualities are absent. The data stem from a study of blood T cell repertoires in COVID-19 (dated by TCRdb to about 2020). Concerning the study at large: Collaborator samples came from the United States, Italy and Spain and covered acute and convalescent phases of COVID-19. The prospective study material was composed of cDNA or gDNA derived from T cells, B-cell-depleted T cells, or PBMCs. Subjects who had been exposed to COVID-19, were actively infected with it, or had recovered from it provided the deeply sampled blood TCRbeta repertoires that made up the dataset. The repertoires were made available in a free public database intended to serve as a resource for research on the immune response to SARS-CoV-2. Samples were obtained from the ongoing ImmuneRACE study (first 160 participants) and from 1,000 to 1,500 subjects provided by 6 global collaborators. Sample metadata almost always included a de-identified subject ID, COVID-19 status, age in years and sex. Where available, HLA class I and class II types were obtained from metadata supplied by the sample provider rather than from assay-based typing.

Broad study findings and their caveats: The amount of clinical and demographic metadata varied by source and participant and was provided uncurated.

A second Seattle source provided samples from volunteer blood donors who had recovered from COVID-19. Collaborating institutions collected whole blood in K2EDTA tubes following their own protocols. For TCRbeta analysis, collaborators shipped samples as frozen whole blood, isolated PBMCs, or DNA extracted from either of those sample types. V is reduced by 2 bases and J by 9 bases, leaving a spacing of 16 bases between them. Via the germline V gene (reference sequence), CDR1 is MNHEY and CDR2 SMNVEV. The CDR3 contains 15 residues, cysteine and phenylalanine counted. CDR3 DNA only is kept here, 45 bases in frame from base 1. TCRbeta CDR3 regions were amplified from genomic DNA using the immunoSEQ Assay, a bias-controlled multiplex PCR. The original pipeline was this. Nucleated cell counts per sample were estimated from amplification of reference gene primers within the assay. To quantify the absolute abundance of each unique TCRbeta CDR3 rearrangement, sequence reads were collapsed and filtered. Productive Simpson clonality was computed per sample as the square root of Simpson's diversity index over productive rearrangements. TCRdb took over this immuneACCESS table, retaining in-frame rearrangements with V and J assigned. Such tables are incomplete; in checked studies, under half of the missing clones stem from an unresolved V gene, and the remainder is unexplained. V, J and clone size are taken as reported in that table, and D and trimming were inferred from the DNA itself. The sample profile shows roughly 200,000 clones; 87% of them were found once. In total, the top ten clones hold less than 15% of the sample.

The receptor was derived from a woman aged 18-30 years who had recovered from COVID-19. The sequence links TRBV27 to TRBJ2-2, with TRBD2 perhaps the D gene, on 7 matching bases. Input material: peripheral blood. The bases read TGTGCCAGCAGTTTAGGGTACGGGGGGCGGTGGGAGCTGTTTTTT. Translated, this gives CASSLGYGGRWELFF.